This entry features one T cell receptor (beta chain) sequence. Its antigen is currently unknown. Germline CDR1 reads MNHEY; CDR2 reads SMNVEV (reference sequence). The CDR3 consists of 15 residues. The V and J ends lost 10 bases and 4 bases, in that order; junction bases with no gene match: 9. These data belong to a study of cytomegalovirus exposure and HLA in healthy donors. The study, taken as a whole, reports: Beyond CMV serostatus, there was no information to go on about immune exposure. Apparent HLA restriction characterized most CMV-associated TCR beta chains in a later analysis. A few chains tied to CMV proved CMV antigen-specific in vitro.

A multiplex PCR was run with 60 Vbeta primers and 13 Jbeta primers. Sequencing used immunoSEQ multiplex PCR; TCRdb keeps in-frame clones, though not all of them. In the table there are 180,000 or so clones, about 9.4% of which are singletons. This rearrangement joins TRBV27 to TRBJ2-5, with 13 nucleotides matching TRBD2. The sequenced sample was PBMCs. This receptor was obtained from a woman aged 30 to 39 in good health and CMV-seropositive. The CDR3 nucleotides are TGTGCCACCAAAAACGGACTAGCGGGAGCAGAGACCCAGTACTTC. This codes for CATKNGLAGAETQYF.